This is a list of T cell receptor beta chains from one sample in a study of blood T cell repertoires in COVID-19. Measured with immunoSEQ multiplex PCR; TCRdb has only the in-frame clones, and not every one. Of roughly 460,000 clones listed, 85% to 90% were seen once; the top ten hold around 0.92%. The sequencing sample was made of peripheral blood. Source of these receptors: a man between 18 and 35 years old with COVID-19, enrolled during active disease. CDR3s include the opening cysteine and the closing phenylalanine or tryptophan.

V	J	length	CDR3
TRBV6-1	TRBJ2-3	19	CASSEARTSGGASADTQYF
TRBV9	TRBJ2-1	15	CASSGGSSSYNEQFF
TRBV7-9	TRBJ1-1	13	CASSFAENTEAFF
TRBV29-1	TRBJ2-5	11	CSVGGLVSQYF
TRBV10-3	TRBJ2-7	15	CAISESLDSAYEQYF
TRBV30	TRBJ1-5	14	CAWSEGHYNQPQHF
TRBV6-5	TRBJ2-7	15	CASSYSGQVPSKQYF
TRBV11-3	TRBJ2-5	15	CASSPSAGSQETQYF
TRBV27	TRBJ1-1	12	CASYRDGTEAFF
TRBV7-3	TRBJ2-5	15	CASSLGSGAGETQYF
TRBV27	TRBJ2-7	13	CASGWDNAYEQYF
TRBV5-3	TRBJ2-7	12	CARSFFVYEQYF
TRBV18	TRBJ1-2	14	CASSPGTGVYGYTF
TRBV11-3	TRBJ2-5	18	CASGKSQLAAEYQETQYF
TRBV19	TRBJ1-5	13	CASSIWGAQPQHF
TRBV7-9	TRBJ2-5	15	CASSLGQGAGETQYF
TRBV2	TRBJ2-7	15	CASSPPDKGLNEQYF
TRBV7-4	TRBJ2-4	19	CASSQRGSHWTLAKNIQYF
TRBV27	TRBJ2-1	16	CASSPQTGSPYNEQFF
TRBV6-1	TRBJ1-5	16	CASSERGFWSNQPQHF
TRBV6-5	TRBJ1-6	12	CASSLGGSPLHF
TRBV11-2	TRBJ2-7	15	CASSLDPPPSYEQYF
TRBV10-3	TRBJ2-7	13	CAISDRGLDEQYF
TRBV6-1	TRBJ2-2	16	CASREGTSGGTGELFF
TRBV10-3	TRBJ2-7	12	CAISALSREQYF
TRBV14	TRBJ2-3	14	CASSQARESDTQYF
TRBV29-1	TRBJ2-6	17	CSVVVPGSVTGANVLTF